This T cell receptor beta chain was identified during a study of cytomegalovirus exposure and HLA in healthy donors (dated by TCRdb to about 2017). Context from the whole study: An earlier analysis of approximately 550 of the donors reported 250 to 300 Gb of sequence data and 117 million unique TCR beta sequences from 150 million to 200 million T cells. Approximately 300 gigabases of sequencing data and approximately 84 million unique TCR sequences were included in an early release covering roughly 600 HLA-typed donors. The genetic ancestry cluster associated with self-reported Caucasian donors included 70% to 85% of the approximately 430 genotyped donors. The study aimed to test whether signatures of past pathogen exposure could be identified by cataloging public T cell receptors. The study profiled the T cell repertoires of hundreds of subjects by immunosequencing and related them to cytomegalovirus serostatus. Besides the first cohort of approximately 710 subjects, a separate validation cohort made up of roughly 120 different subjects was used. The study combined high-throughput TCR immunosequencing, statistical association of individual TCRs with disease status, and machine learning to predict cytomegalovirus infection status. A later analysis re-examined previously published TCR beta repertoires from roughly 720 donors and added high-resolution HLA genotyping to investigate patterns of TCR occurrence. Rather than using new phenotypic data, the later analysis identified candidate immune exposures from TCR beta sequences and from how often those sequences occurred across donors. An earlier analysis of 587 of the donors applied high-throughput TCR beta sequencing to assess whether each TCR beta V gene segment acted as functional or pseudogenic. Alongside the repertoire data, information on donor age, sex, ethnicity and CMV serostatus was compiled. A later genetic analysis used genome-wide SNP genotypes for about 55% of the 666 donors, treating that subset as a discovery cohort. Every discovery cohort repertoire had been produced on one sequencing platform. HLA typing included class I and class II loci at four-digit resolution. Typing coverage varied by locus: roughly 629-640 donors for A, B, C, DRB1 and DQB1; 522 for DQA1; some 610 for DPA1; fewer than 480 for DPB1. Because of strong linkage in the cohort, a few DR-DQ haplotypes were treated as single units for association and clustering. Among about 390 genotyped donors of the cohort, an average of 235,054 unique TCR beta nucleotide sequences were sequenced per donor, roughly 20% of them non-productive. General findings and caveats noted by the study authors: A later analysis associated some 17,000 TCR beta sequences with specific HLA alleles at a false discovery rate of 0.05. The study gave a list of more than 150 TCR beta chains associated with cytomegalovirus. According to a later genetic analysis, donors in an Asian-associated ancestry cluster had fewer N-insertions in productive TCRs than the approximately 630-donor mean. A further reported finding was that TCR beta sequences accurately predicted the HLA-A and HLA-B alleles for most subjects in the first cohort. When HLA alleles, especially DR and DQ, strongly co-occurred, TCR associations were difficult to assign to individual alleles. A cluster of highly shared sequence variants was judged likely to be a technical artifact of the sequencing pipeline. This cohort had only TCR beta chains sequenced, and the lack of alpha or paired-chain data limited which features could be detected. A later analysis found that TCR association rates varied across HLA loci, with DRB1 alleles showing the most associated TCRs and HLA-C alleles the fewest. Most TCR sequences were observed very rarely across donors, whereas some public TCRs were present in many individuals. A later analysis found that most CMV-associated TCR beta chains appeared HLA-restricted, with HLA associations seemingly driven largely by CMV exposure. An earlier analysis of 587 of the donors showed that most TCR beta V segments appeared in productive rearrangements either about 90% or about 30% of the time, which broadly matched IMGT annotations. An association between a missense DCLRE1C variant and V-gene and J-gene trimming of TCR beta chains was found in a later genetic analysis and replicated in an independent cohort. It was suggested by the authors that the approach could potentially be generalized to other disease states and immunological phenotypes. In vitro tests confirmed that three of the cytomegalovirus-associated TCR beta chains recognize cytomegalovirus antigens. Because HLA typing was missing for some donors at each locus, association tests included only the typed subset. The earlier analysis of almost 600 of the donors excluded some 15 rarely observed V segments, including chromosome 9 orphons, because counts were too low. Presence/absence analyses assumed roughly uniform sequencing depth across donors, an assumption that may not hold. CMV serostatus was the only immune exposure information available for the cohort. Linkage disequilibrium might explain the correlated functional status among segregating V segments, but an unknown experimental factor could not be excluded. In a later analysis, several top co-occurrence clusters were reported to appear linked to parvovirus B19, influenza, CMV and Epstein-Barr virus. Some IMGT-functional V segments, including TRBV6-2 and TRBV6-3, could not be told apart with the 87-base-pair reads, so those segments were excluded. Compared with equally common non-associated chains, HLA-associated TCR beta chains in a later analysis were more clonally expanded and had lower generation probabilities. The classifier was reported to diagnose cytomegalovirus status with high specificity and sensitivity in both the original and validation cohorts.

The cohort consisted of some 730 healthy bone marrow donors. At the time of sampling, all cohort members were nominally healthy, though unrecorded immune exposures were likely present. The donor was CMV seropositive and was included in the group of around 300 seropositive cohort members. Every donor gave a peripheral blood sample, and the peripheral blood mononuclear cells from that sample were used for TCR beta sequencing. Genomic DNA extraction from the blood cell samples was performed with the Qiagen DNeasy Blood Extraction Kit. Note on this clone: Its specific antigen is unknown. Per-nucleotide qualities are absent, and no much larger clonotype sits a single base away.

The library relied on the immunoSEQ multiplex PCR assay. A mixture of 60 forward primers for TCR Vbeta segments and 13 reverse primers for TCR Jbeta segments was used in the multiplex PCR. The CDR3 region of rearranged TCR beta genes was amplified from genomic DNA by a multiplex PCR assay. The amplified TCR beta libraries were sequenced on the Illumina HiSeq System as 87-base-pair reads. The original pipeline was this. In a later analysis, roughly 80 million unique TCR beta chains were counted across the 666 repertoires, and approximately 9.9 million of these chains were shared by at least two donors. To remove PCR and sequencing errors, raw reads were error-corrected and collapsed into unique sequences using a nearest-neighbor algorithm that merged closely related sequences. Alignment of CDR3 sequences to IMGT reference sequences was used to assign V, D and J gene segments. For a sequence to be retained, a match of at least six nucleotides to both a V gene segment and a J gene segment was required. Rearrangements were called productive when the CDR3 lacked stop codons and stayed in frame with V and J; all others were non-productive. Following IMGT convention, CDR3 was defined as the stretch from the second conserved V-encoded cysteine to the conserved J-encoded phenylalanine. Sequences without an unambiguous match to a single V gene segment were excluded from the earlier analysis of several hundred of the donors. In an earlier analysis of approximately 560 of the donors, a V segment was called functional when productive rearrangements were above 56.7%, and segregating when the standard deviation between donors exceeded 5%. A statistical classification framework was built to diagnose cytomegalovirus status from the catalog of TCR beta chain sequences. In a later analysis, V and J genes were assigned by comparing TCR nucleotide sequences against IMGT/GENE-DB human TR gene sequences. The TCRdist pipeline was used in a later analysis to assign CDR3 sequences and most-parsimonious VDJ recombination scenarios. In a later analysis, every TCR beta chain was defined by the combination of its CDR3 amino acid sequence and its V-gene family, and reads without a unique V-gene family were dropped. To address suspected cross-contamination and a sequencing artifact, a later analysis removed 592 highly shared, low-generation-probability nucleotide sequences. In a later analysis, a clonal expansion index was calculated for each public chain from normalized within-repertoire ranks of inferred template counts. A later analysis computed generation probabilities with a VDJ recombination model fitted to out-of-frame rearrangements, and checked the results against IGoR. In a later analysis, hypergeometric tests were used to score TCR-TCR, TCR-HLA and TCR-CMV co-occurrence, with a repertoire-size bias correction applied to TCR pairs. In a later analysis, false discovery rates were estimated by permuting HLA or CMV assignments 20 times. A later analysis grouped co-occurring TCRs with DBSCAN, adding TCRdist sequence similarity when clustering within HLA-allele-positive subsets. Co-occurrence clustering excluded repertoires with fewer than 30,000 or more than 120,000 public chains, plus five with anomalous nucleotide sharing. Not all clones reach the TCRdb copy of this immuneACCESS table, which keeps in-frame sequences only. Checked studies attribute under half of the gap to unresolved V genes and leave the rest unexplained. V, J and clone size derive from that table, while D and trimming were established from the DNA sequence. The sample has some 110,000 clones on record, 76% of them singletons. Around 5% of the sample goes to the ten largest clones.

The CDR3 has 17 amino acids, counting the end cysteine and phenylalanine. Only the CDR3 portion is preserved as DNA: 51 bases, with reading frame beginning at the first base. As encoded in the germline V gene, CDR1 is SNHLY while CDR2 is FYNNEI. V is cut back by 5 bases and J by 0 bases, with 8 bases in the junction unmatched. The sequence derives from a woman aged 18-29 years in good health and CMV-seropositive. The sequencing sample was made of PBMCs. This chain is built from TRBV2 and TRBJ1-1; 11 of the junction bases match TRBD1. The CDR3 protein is CASSRLRDRGLNTEAFF. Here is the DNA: TGTGCCAGCAGTCGTCTCCGGGACAGGGGGTTGAACACTGAAGCTTTCTTT.